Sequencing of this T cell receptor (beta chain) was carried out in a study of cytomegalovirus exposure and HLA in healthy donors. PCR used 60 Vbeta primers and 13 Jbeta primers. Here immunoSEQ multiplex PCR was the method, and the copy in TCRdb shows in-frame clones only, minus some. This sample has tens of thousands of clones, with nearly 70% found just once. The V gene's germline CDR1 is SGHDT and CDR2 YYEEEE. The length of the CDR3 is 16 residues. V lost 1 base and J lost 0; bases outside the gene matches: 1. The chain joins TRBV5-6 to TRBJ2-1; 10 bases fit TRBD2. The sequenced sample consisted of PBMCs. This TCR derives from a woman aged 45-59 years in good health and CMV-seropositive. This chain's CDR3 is CASSLLAGVSYNEQFF. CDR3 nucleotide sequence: TGTGCCAGCAGCTTGCTAGCGGGGGTCTCCTACAATGAGCAGTTCTTC.